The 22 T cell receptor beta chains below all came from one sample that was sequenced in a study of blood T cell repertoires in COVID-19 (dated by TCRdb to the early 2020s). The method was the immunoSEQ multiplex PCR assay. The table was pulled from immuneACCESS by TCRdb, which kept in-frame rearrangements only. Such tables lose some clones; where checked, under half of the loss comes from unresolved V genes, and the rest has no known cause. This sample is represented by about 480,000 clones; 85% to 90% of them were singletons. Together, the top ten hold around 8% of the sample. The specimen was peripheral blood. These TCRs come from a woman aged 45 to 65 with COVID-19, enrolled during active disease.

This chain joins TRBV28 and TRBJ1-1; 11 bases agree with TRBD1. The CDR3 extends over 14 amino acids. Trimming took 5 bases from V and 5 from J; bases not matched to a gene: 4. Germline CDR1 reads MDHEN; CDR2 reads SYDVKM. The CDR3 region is CASSGDRGTTEAFF. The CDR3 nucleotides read TGTGCCAGCAGTGGGGACAGGGGGACTACTGAAGCTTTCTTT.

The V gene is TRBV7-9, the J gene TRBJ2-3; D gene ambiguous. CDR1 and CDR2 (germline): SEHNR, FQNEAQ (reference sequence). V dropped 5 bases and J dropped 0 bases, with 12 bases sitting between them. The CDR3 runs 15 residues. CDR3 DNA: TGTGCCAGCAGCCCAAAGGCGGTGAGCACAGATACGCAGTATTTT. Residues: CASSPKAVSTDTQYF.

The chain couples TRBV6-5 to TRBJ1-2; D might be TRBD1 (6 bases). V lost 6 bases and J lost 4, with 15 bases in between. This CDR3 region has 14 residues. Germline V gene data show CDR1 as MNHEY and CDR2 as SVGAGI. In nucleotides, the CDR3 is TGTGCCAGCAGAACGACGGGGGGCCTCTATGGCTACACCTTC. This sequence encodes CASRTTGGLYGYTF.

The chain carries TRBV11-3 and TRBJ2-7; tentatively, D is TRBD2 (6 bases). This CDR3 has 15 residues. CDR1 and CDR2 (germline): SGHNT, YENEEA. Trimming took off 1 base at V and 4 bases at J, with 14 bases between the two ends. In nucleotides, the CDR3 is TGTGCCAGCAGCTTAGGCCCCGGGACTCTTTACGAGCAGTACTTC. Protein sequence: CASSLGPGTLYEQYF. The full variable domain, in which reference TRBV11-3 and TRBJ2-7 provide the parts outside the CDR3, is EAGVVQSPRYKIIEKKQPVAFWCNPISGHNTLYWYLQNLGQGPELLIRYENEEAVDDSQLPKDRFSAERLKGVDSTLKIQPAELGDSAVYLCASSLGPGTLYEQYFGPGTRLTVT.

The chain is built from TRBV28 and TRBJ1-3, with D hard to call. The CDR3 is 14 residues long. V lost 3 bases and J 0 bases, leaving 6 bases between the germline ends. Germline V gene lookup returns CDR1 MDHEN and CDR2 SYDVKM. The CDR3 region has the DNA TGTGCCAGCAGTTTGGCCACCTCTGGAAACACCATATATTTT. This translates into CASSLATSGNTIYF. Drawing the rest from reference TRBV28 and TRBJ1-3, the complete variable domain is DVKVTQSSRYLVKRTGEKVFLECVQDMDHENMFWYRQDPGLGLRLIYFSYDVKMKEKGDIPEGYSVSREKKERFSLILESASTNQTSMYLCASSLATSGNTIYFGEGSWLTVV.

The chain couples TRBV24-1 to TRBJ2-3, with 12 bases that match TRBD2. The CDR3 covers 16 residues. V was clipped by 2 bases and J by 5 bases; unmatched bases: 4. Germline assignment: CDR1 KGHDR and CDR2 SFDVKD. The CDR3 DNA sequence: TGTGCCACCAGTGATTCTAGCGGGGGGGCCGAAGATACGCAGTATTTT. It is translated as CATSDSSGGAEDTQYF.

Here the CDR3 DNA reads TGCGCCAGCAGCGACTATAATGGCTACACCTTC. It specifies CASSDYNGYTF. This chain links TRBV4-1 with TRBJ1-2; no firm D call. Between the trimmed V and J ends, which lost 5 bases and 6 bases, there was a span of 7 bases. The V gene's germline CDR1 is MGHRA and CDR2 YSYEKL. The CDR3 is 11 amino acids.

The CDR3 sequence: CAWTRQGTGKAFF. The DNA for the CDR3 is TGTGCCTGGACCCGCCAGGGAACGGGTAAAGCTTTCTTT. The rearrangement links TRBV30 to TRBJ1-1; D may be TRBD1 (5 bases). The CDR3 extends over 13 amino acids. Germline V lookup: CDR1 GTSNPN, CDR2 SVGIG (reference sequence). Trimming stripped 4 bases from V and 9 bases from J, with 18 bases between.

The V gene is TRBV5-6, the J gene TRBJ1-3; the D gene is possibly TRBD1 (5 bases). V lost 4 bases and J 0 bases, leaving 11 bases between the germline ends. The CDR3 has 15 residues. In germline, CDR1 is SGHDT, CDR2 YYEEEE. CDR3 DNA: TGTGCCAGCAGCCAGGGCGGAAGCTCTGGAAACACCATATATTTT. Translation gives CASSQGGSSGNTIYF.

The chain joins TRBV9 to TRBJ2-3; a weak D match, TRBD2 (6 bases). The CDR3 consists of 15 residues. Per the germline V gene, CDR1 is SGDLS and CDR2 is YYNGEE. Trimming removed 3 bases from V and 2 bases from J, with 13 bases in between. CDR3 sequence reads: CASSGPGVLTDTQYF. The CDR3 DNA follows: TGTGCCAGCAGCGGCCCGGGAGTCCTCACAGATACGCAGTATTTT.

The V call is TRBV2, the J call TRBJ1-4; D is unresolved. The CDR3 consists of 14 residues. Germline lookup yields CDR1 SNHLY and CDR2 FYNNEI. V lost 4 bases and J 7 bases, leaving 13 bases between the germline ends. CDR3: CASSVDGRLEKLFF. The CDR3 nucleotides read TGTGCCAGCAGTGTGGACGGGAGGCTTGAAAAACTGTTTTTT.

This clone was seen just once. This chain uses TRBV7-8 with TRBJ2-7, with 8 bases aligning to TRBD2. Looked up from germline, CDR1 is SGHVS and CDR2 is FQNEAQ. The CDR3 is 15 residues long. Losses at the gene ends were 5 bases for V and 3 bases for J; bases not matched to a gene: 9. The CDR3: CASSPNHGGGYEQYF. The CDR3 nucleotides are TGTGCCAGCAGCCCCAACCACGGGGGGGGCTACGAGCAGTACTTC. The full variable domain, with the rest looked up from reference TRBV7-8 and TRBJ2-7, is GAGVSQSPRYKVAKRGQDVALRCDPISGHVSLFWYQQALGQGPEFLTYFQNEAQLDKSGLPSDRFFAERPEGSVSTLKIQRTQQEDSAVYLCASSPNHGGGYEQYFGPGTRLTVT.

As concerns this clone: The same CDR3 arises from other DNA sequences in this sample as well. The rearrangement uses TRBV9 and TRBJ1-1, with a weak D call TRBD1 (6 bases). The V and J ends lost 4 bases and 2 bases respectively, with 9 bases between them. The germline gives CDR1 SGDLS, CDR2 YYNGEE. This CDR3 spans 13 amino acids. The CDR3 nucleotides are TGTGCCAGCAGCCCGACAGGTAACACTGAAGCTTTCTTT. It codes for CASSPTGNTEAFF.

This CDR3 reads CAIRASSGVYNEQFF. CDR3 coding DNA: TGTGCCATCAGGGCATCTAGCGGGGTTTACAATGAGCAGTTCTTC. The chain links TRBV10-3 to TRBJ2-1, with 9 bases aligning to TRBD2. Germline V CDR1 and CDR2: ENHRY, SYGVKD. The CDR3 spans 15 residues. Trimming cost V 6 bases and J 4 bases; bases outside gene matches: 7.

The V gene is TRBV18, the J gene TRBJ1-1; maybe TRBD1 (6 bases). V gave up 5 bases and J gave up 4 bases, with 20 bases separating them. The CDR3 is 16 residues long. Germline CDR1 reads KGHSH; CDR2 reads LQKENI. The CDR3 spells CASSISRQGHGTEAFF. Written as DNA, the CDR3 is TGTGCCAGCTCAATATCACGTCAGGGGCATGGCACTGAAGCTTTCTTT.

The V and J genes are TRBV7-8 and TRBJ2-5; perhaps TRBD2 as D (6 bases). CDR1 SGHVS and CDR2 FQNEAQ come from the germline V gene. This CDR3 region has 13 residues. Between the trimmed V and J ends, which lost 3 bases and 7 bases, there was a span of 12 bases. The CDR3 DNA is TGTGCCAGCAGCTTTGGAGGGTTTGGGACCCAGTACTTC. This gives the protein CASSFGGFGTQYF.

The CDR3: CASTGLPGGLPDTQYF. The DNA of the CDR3 is TGCGCCAGCACTGGACTTCCGGGGGGGCTCCCAGATACGCAGTATTTT. This chain connects TRBV5-1 to TRBJ2-3; 8 bases are a match to TRBD2. J was trimmed by 4 bases and V by 6 bases; bases with no gene match: 13. This CDR3 contains 16 residues. Germline CDR1 reads SGHRS; CDR2 reads YFSETQ.

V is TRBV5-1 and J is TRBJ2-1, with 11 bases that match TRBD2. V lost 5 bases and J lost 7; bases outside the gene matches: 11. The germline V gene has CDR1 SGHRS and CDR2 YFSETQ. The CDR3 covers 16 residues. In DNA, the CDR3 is TGCGCCAGCAGACTTTCCCTAGCGGGGGGAAGGAATGAGCAGTTCTTC. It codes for CASRLSLAGGRNEQFF.

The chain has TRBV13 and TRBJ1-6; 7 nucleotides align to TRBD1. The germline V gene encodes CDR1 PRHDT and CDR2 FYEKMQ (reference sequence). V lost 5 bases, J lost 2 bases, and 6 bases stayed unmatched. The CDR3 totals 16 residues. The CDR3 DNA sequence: TGTGCCAGCAGCCCCCGGGACAGCACCTATAATTCACCCCTCCACTTT. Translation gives CASSPRDSTYNSPLHF.

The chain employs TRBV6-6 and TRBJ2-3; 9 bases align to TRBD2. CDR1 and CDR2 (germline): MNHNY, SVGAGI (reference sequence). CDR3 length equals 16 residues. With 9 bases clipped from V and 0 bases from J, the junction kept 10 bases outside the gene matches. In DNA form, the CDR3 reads TGTGCCAGTTTAATGCGGGGGGGCTCTAGCACAGATACGCAGTATTTT. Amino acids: CASLMRGGSSTDTQYF.

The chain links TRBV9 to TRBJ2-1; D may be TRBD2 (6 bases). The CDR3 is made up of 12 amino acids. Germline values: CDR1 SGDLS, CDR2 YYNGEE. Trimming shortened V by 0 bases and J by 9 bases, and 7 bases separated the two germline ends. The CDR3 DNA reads TGTGCCAGCAGCGTAGACGGGGGTGAGCAGTTCTTC. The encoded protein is CASSVDGGEQFF.

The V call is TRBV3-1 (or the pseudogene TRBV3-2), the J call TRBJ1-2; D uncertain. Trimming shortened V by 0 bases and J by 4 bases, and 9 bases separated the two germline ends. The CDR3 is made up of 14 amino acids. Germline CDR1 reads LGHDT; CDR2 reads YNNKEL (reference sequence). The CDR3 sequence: CASSQDRGPYGYTF. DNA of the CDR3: TGTGCCAGCAGCCAAGATCGAGGGCCCTATGGCTACACCTTC.